Here is one T cell receptor beta chain with its context. The entry originates in a study of blood T cell repertoires in COVID-19. Across the study: T cells, B-cell-depleted T cells, or PBMCs provided the cDNA or gDNA that served as material.

Germline V gene sequence: CDR1 MNHEY, CDR2 SVGEGT. This CDR3 comprises 12 residues. V was trimmed by 6 bases and J by 3 bases, leaving 9 bases between them. Sequenced by immunoSEQ multiplex PCR; TCRdb stores in-frame clones only, minus some. The sample has hundreds of thousands of clones, about 88% seen once. The sample taken for sequencing was peripheral blood. This TCR was sampled from a woman aged 40-49 years who had recovered from COVID-19. V is TRBV6-2 or TRBV6-3 and J is TRBJ2-7; no definite D call. In nucleotides, the CDR3 is TGTGCCAGCAGACCTCCTAGCTACGAGCAGTACTTC. Amino acids: CASRPPSYEQYF.